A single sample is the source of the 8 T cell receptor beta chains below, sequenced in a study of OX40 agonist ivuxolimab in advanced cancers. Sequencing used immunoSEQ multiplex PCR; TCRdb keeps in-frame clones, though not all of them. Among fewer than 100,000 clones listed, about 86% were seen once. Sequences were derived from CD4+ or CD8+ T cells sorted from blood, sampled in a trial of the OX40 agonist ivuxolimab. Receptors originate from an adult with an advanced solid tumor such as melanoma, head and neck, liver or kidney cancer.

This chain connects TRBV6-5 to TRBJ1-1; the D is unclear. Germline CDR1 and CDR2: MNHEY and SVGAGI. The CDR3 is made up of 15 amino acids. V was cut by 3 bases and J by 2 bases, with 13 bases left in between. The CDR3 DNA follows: TGTGCCAGCAGTTATTCCGATACGGGCAACACTGAAGCTTTCTTT. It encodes CASSYSDTGNTEAFF.

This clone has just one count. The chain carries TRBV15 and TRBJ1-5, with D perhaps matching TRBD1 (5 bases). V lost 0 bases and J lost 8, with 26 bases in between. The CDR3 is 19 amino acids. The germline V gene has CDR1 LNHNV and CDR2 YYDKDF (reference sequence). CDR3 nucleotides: TGTGCCACCAGCAGAGATTTATTGGCCTCAGGGACCTTTTCGGAGCCCCAGCATTTT. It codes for CATSRDLLASGTFSEPQHF. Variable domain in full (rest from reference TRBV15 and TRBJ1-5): DAMVIQNPRYQVTQFGKPVTLSCSQTLNHNVMYWYQQKSSQAPKLLFHYYDKDFNNEADTPDNFQSRRPNTSFCFLDIRSPGLGDTAMYLCATSRDLLASGTFSEPQHFGDGTRLSIL.

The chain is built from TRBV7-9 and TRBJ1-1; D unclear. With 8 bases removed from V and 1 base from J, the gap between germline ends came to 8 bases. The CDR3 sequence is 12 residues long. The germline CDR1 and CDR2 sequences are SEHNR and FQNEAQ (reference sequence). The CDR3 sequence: CASGTSNTEAFF. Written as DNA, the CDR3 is TGTGCCAGCGGAACGTCGAACACTGAAGCTTTCTTT.

The CDR3 region is CASSQVPGTGTYEQYF. As DNA, the CDR3 is TGCGCCAGCAGCCAGGTTCCCGGGACAGGGACCTACGAGCAGTACTTC. This rearrangement joins TRBV4-1 to TRBJ2-7; 9 bases align to TRBD1. In germline, CDR1 is MGHRA, CDR2 YSYEKL. V shed 3 bases, J shed 2 bases, and the junction held 8 bases outside the gene matches. This CDR3 is built from 16 residues.

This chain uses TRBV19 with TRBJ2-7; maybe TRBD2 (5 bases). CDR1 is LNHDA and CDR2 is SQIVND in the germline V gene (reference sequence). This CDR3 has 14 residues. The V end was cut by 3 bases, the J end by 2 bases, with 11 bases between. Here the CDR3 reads CASSIRDGTYEQYF. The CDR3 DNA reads TGTGCCAGTAGTATCCGAGACGGGACCTACGAGCAGTACTTC.

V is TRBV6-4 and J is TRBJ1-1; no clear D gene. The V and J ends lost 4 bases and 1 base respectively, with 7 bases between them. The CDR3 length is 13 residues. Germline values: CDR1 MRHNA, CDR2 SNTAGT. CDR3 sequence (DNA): TGTGCCAGCAGTGTCGAGAGGAACACTGAAGCTTTCTTT. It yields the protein CASSVERNTEAFF.

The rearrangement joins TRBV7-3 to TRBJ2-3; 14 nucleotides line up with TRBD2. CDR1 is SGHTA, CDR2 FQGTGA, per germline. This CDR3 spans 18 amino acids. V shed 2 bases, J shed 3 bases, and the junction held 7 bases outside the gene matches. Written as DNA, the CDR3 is TGTGCCAGCAGCTTATATGGGACTAGCGGGAGTGTGACAGATACGCAGTATTTT. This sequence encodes CASSLYGTSGSVTDTQYF.

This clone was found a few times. CDR3 nucleotides: TGTGCCAGCAGCTTATGGGACAGGGGATTAAATGGCTACACCTTC. It yields the protein CASSLWDRGLNGYTF. J is TRBJ1-2 and V is TRBV21-1; the table names TRBD1, a call not compared with the DNA. TRBV21-1 counts as a pseudogene. The CDR3 is 15 amino acids.